This entry features one TCR beta chain sequence. No antigen is known for it. Germline CDR1 is MNHEY and CDR2 is SMNVEV (reference sequence). Trimming pared 4 bases from V and 5 bases from J, leaving 15 bases between. The CDR3 spans 15 residues. The data derive from a study of blood T cells in healthy people across ages. The study's findings and limits: It was the long-lived donors that had more naive CD4+ cells and higher diversity than aged donors.

Together with a sample-barcoded 5' primer, a J-beta primer mix was included in a second PCR lasting about 7 to 11 cycles. TCRdb re-called the 5' RACE reads through MiXCR, storing one row per CDR3 protein. Of approximately 690,000 distinct CDR3 sequences in the sample, 58% were seen once. Every sample gave at least 5 micrograms of total RNA when it was extracted. The J gene is TRBJ2-1, the V gene TRBV27; D perhaps matches TRBD1 (8 bases). The receptor's source is a man aged 60 to 69 in good health. What was sequenced was blood. CDR3 in amino acids: CASSSDREGHNEQFF. The CDR3, as DNA: TGTGCCAGCAGTTCGGACAGGGAGGGACACAATGAGCAGTTCTTC.